This TCR beta chain was found in a study of Graves' ophthalmopathy and Graves' hyperthyroidism. General study findings and limits: Blood also held most thyroid clonotypes expanded above 0.001 frequency.

Amplified material comprised TCR beta CDR3 regions derived from RNA transcripts. HTBI primers primed a first-round RT-PCR, and a second-round multiplex PCR followed. MiXCR was run by TCRdb on the multiplex PCR reads, yielding one entry per CDR3 protein. The sample has fewer than 400,000 distinct CDR3 sequences, around 20% seen once; the top ten hold around 1.6%. This clonotype has a count of ten or more. Its matching antigen is unknown. The CDR3 length is 15 residues. V lost 4 bases and J 0 bases, leaving 13 bases between the germline ends. The germline V gene has CDR1 MNHEY and CDR2 SVGAGI. The PBMCs had their origin in around 9.1 ml of fresh peripheral blood.

V is TRBV6-5 and J is TRBJ2-7, with D possibly TRBD2 on 6 matching bases. Source material: peripheral blood. This TCR derives from a woman aged 18-30 years with Graves' ophthalmopathy. The CDR3 DNA is TGTGCCAGCAGTTCGCGGGACCGCAGCTCCTACGAGCAGTACTTC. Its translation: CASSSRDRSSYEQYF.